This is a list of T cell receptor beta chains from one sample in a study of Graves' ophthalmopathy and Graves' hyperthyroidism. TCRdb used MiXCR to reprocess the multiplex PCR reads, holding one entry per CDR3 protein. Of 600,000 to 650,000 distinct CDR3 sequences detected, about 20% appear once; the ten largest clones hold approximately 6.5%. Material: peripheral blood. All receptors derive from a woman aged 18-30 years with stable Graves' hyperthyroidism. Some clones in this sample may be carry-over from other donors' samples. The CDR3 runs from the conserved cysteine through the conserved F or W. D genes are given only for firm matches. Clone size appears in some rows only: once, few, many, or a class for an expanded clone.

j_call d_call clone_size v_call cdr3_aa cdr3_nt
TRBJ2-5 NA many TRBV5-1 CASSLDQGLQETQYF TGCGCCAGCAGCTTGGACCAGGGCTTACAAGAGACCCAGTACTTC
TRBJ1-5 TRBD1 NA TRBV6-1 CASSWTGGFQPQHF TGTGCCAGCAGCTGGACAGGGGGTTTTCAGCCCCAGCATTTT
TRBJ1-6 NA many TRBV29-1 CTGPGPIYNSPLHF TGCACCGGCCCAGGACCTATTTATAATTCACCCCTCCACTTT
TRBJ2-5 NA many TRBV6-2/TRBV6-3 CASSPQGVQETQYF TGTGCCAGCAGCCCACAGGGAGTCCAAGAGACCCAGTACTTC
TRBJ2-7 NA NA TRBV28 CASRNTGIITEQYF TGTGCCAGCAGAAACACGGGAATTATTACGGAGCAGTACTTC
TRBJ1-1 NA many TRBV6-2/TRBV6-3 CASSLPGKTTEAFF TGTGCCAGCAGTCTCCCGGGGAAGACCACTGAAGCTTTCTTT
TRBJ2-5 NA many TRBV7-3 CASSLSGGNQETQYF TGTGCCAGCAGCTTATCAGGCGGGAACCAAGAGACCCAGTACTTC
TRBJ2-5 TRBD2 many TRBV3-1 CASSQEIAGGRETQYF TGTGCCAGCAGCCAAGAGATAGCGGGGGGGCGAGAGACCCAGTACTTC
TRBJ1-6 NA many TRBV12-3/TRBV12-4 CASSLRVNSPLHF TGTGCCAGCAGTTTAAGGGTTAATTCACCCCTCCACTTT
TRBJ1-6 NA many TRBV12-5 CASGLWSSYNSPLHF TGTGCTAGTGGTTTGTGGAGCTCCTATAATTCACCCCTCCACTTT
TRBJ1-1 TRBD1 NA TRBV28 CASNQGGTEACF TGTGCCAGCAATCAGGGGGGGACTGAAGCTTGCTTT
TRBJ1-2 TRBD1 many TRBV6-4 CASRDRDRRPTGYGYTF TGTGCCAGCAGAGATCGGGACAGGAGACCAACTGGGTATGGCTACACCTTC
TRBJ1-1 NA few TRBV27 CASSPQGINTEAFF TGTGCCAGCAGTCCCCAGGGAATCAACACTGAAGCTTTCTTT
TRBJ2-7 TRBD2 many TRBV6-5 CASSYWSSGGYEQYF TGTGCCAGCAGTTACTGGTCTAGCGGGGGTTACGAGCAGTACTTC
TRBJ1-2 NA many TRBV12-3/TRBV12-4 CASSLVAGTYGYTF TGTGCCAGCAGTTTAGTTGCCGGGACCTATGGCTACACCTTC
TRBJ1-2 NA many TRBV20-1 CSARRSGVDYGYTF TGCAGTGCTAGGCGATCGGGGGTCGACTATGGCTACACCTTC
TRBJ2-7 NA NA TRBV11-2 CASSRRGAPPYEQYF TGTGCCAGCAGCCGAAGGGGGGCTCCTCCCTACGAGCAGTACTTC
TRBJ2-5 TRBD1 NA TRBV28 CASTRTGVLETQYF TGTGCCAGCACTCGAACAGGGGTGTTGGAGACCCAGTACTTC
TRBJ1-5 TRBD1 NA TRBV7-9 CASSIQGVQPQHF TGTGCCAGCAGCATACAGGGGGTCCAGCCCCAGCATTTT
TRBJ2-7 TRBD2 once TRBV6-1 CASSAEFQLAGVSYEQYF TGTGCCAGCAGTGCCGAATTCCAACTAGCGGGAGTCTCCTACGAGCAGTACTTC
TRBJ1-1 TRBD1 NA TRBV29-1 CSAGGGPGTEAFF TGCAGCGCAGGGGGAGGGCCTGGCACTGAAGCTTTCTTT
TRBJ2-5 NA many TRBV20-1 CSALSQETQYF TGCAGTGCTTTGTCCCAAGAGACCCAGTACTTC
TRBJ2-1 NA NA TRBV16 CASSPPRKGSAYNEQFF TGTGCCAGCAGCCCACCCCGGAAGGGGTCGGCCTACAATGAGCAGTTCTTC
TRBJ1-6 NA many TRBV30 CASNVGVNSPLHF TGTGCCTCGAACGTCGGGGTAAATTCACCCCTCCACTTT
TRBJ2-2 NA NA TRBV20-1 CSASLTGELFF TGCAGTGCTAGCTTGACCGGGGAGCTGTTTTTT
TRBJ2-7 NA many TRBV29-1 CSVEVGRSSYEQYF TGCAGCGTTGAAGTAGGACGGAGCTCCTACGAGCAGTACTTC
TRBJ1-1 NA many TRBV28 CASSFDLTGLNTEAFF TGTGCCAGCAGTTTTGATCTAACAGGGCTGAACACTGAAGCTTTCTTT
TRBJ1-1 TRBD1 many TRBV3-1 CASSQANYRGRTEAFF TGTGCCAGCAGCCAGGCCAATTACAGGGGAAGAACTGAAGCTTTCTTT
TRBJ1-2 TRBD1 NA TRBV6-5 CASSYGQERYGYTF TGTGCCAGCAGTTATGGACAGGAGAGATATGGCTACACCTTC
TRBJ1-5 NA NA TRBV15 CATSRVFGVADQPQHF TGTGCCACCAGCAGAGTTTTCGGGGTTGCGGATCAGCCCCAGCATTTT
TRBJ1-6 TRBD1 NA TRBV7-2 CASSARQGGSPLHF TGTGCCAGCAGCGCCCGACAGGGAGGCTCACCCCTCCACTTT
TRBJ2-5 TRBD1 many TRBV13 CASSHRDRVEQETQYF TGTGCCAGCAGCCACCGGGACAGGGTTGAGCAAGAGACCCAGTACTTC
TRBJ2-3 NA few TRBV7-9 CASSPAGVDTQYF TGTGCCAGCAGCCCCGCAGGGGTAGATACGCAGTATTTT
TRBJ1-3 NA few TRBV29-1 CSVAWRPHRGGNTIYF TGCAGCGTTGCCTGGCGCCCGCATCGTGGGGGAAACACCATATATTTT
TRBJ1-2 NA many TRBV6-1 CASSERRGSFYGYTF TGTGCCAGCAGTGAGCGGAGGGGTTCCTTCTATGGCTACACCTTC
TRBJ2-7 NA NA TRBV7-8 CASSLAATYEQYF TGTGCCAGCAGCTTGGCAGCTACCTACGAGCAGTACTTC
TRBJ2-5 TRBD2 many TRBV11-2 CASSFGTSGVGETQYF TGTGCCAGCAGCTTCGGGACTAGCGGGGTAGGGGAGACCCAGTACTTC
TRBJ2-7 TRBD2 many TRBV6-4 CASSEGLAGAYEQYF TGTGCCAGCAGCGAGGGACTAGCGGGAGCTTACGAGCAGTACTTC
TRBJ2-5 NA few TRBV6-2/TRBV6-3 CASSYSRGGETQYF TGTGCCAGCAGTTACTCGAGGGGGGGGGAGACCCAGTACTTC
TRBJ2-7 TRBD1 many TRBV29-1 CSAFGVGDRASYEQYF TGCAGCGCATTCGGTGTGGGGGACAGGGCCTCCTACGAGCAGTACTTC